The T cell receptor (beta chain) under discussion was sequenced for a study of PD-L1 blockade in urothelial cancer. Across the study: The median T cell count in blood samples was more than 140,000.

Time point given: peripheral blood 6 weeks after treatment start. Produced via immunoSEQ multiplex PCR; TCRdb's table is partial and in-frame only. The sample consists of 80,000 to 95,000 clones, over 65% of them appearing once. The CDR3 has 14 amino acids. Germline-derived CDR1 and CDR2 are SGHRS and YFSETQ. With 5 bases clipped from V and 5 bases from J, the junction kept 6 bases outside the gene matches. The chain employs TRBV5-1 and TRBJ2-1, with 8 bases matching TRBD2. Sequences were derived from PBMCs, sampled around atezolizumab (anti-PD-L1) treatment. The receptor comes from a man aged 65 to 79 with urothelial cancer. The CDR3 DNA is TGCGCCAGCAGGGCCGGGACTAGAAACAATGAGCAGTTCTTC. Protein product: CASRAGTRNNEQFF.